The present entry profiles one T cell receptor (beta chain) with its context. Its target is not known. Germline V gene sequence: CDR1 SQVTM, CDR2 ANQGSEA. The CDR3 runs to 13 residues. Trimming cost V 5 bases and J 1 base, with 8 bases left between them. This specimen belongs to a study of shared clonotypes between healthy human individuals. Whole-study findings and limits: Naive subsets generally had larger estimated richness than memory subsets. What limited the represented genetic and exposure-history diversity was the small number of donors. The four-donor shared clonotypes exceeded non-shared clonotypes in generation probability, with non-shared ones scoring lower.

TCRdb's copy holds only in-frame clones and misses some; the assay was immunoSEQ multiplex PCR. The profile shows about 2.3 million clones, about 90% of them singletons. The V gene is TRBV29-1, the J gene TRBJ2-2; D might be TRBD2 (6 bases). This TCR was recovered from a man aged 18 to 30 in good health. Some clones in this sample may be carry-over from other donors' samples. Material: naive CD4+ T cells from PBMCs. Regarding subset: CD45RA+ positively selected. The CDR3 loop is CSVSGRNTGELFF. The CDR3 DNA is TGCAGCGTTTCCGGGAGGAACACCGGGGAGCTGTTTTTT.